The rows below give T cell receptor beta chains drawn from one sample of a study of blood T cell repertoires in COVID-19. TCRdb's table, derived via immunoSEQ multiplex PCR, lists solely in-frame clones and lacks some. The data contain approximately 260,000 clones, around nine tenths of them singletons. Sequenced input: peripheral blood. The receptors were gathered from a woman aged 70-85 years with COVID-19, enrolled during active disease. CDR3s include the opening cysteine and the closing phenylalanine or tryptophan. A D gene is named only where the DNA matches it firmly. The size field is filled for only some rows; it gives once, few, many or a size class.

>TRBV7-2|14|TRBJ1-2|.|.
TGTGCCAGCACCTTTAGGAGCTCGTCCTATGGCTACACCTTC
CASTFRSSSYGYTF
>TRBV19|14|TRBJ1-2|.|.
TGTGCCAGTAGTCGACACGCGGAGGCCTATGGCTACACCTTC
CASSRHAEAYGYTF
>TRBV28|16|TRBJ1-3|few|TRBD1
TGTGCCAGCAGTCCCTTGGGGCAGGGGGCGGAAAACACCATATATTTT
CASSPLGQGAENTIYF
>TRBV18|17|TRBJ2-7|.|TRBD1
TGTGCCAGCTCAACGAAGAATCCGGGACAGGGGATATACGAGCAGTACTTC
CASSTKNPGQGIYEQYF
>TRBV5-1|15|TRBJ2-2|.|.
TGCGCCAGCAGCTTGGATATTCTACGCACCGGGGAGCTGTTTTTT
CASSLDILRTGELFF
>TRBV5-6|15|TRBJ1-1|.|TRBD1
TGTGCCAGCAGCTTAGGACAGGGGGTGAACACTGAAGCTTTCTTT
CASSLGQGVNTEAFF
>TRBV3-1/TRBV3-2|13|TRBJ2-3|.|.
TGTGCCAGCAGCCTGCTAGCAAAAGATACGCAGTATTTT
CASSLLAKDTQYF
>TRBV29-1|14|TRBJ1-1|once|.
TGCAGCGTTGAGTTTTGGGAGGGGTTCACTGAAGCTTTCTTT
CSVEFWEGFTEAFF
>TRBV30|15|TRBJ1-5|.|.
TGTGCCTGGAGTATCCGCCGAGCTAGCAATCAGCCCCAGCATTTT
CAWSIRRASNQPQHF
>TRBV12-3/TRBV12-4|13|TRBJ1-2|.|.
TGTGCCAGCAGTTTAGGGGCAAACTATGGCTACACCTTC
CASSLGANYGYTF
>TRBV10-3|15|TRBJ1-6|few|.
TGTGCCACCACTATAAACCCCGATGGTAATTCACCCCTCCACTTT
CATTINPDGNSPLHF
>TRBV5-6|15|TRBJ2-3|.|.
TGTGCCAGCAGCTTGATCTCGGCTAGCGTGGATACGCAGTATTTT
CASSLISASVDTQYF
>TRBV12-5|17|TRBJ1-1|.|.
TGTGCTAGTGGTTTGGCCGGGTATCGGAAAATGAACACTGAAGCTTTCTTT
CASGLAGYRKMNTEAFF
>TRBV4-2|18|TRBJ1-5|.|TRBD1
TGTGCCAGCAGCCAGGGGTGGGACAGGGGGGATAGCAATCAGCCCCAGCATTTT
CASSQGWDRGDSNQPQHF
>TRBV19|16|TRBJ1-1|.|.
TGTGCCAGTACTAGGGGGTTGTTGGGGTTTCGGACTGAAGCTTTCTTT
CASTRGLLGFRTEAFF
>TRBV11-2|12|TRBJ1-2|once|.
TGTGCCAGCAGCTTAGAGGGCAATGGCTACACCTTC
CASSLEGNGYTF
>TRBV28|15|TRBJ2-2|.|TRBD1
TGTGCCAGCAGTCTACCGGGACAGGGAGCCGGGGAGCTGTTTTTT
CASSLPGQGAGELFF
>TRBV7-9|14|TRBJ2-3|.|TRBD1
TGTGCCAGCAGCACCACAGGGGGCGCAGATACGCAGTATTTT
CASSTTGGADTQYF
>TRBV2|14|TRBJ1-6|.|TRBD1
TGTGCCAGCAGTCCGACAGGGGGCGGATCACCCCTCCACTTT
CASSPTGGGSPLHF
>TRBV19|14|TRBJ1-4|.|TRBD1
TGTGCCAGTAGGAACAGGGGGACTAATGAAAAACTGTTTTTT
CASRNRGTNEKLFF
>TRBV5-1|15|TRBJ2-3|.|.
TGCGCCAGCAGCTTTGCCGGACAGAGCACAGATACGCAGTATTTT
CASSFAGQSTDTQYF
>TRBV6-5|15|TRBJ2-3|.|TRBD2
TGTGCCAGCAGATACGGGACTAGGCGGGGAGATACGCAGTATTTT
CASRYGTRRGDTQYF
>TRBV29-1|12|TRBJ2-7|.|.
TGCAGCGTTGGGTGGCGGCTCTACGAGCAGTACTTC
CSVGWRLYEQYF
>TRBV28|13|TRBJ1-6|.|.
TGTGCCAGCAGGCCCCGACAGGATTCACCCCTCCACTTT
CASRPRQDSPLHF
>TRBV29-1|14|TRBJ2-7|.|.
TGCAGCGTTGCAGGGCAGGCGAACTCCTACGAGCAGTACTTC
CSVAGQANSYEQYF
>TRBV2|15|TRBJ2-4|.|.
TGTGCCAGCGGGGTGGGAGGAGACAGTGGGGGCATTCAGTACTTC
CASGVGGDSGGIQYF
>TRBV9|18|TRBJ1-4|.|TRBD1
TGTGCCAGCAGCGCCGGGACAGGGGCCTATGCAACTAATGAAAAACTGTTTTTT
CASSAGTGAYATNEKLFF